Sequencing of this T cell receptor (beta chain) was carried out in a study of blood T cell repertoires in COVID-19. The CDR3 loop spans 14 amino acids. Looked up from germline, CDR1 is SGHNT and CDR2 is YYREEE (reference sequence). V dropped 2 bases and J dropped 0 bases, with 6 bases sitting between them. The authors' processing: Reference gene primers were amplified, and this amplification served to estimate nucleated cell counts. Only in-frame clones appear in the TCRdb table, and some are missing; sequencing was by immunoSEQ multiplex PCR. The DNA gave D and trimming, while V, J and clone size come from that table. Altogether under 350,000 clones are present, 90% being singletons, with the ten largest covering approximately 2.5%. Living in 24 US areas, the participants were between 18 and 89 years of age. Participants were placed into cohorts based on the clinical history they reported.

What was sequenced was PBMCs or T cells enriched from blood (not recorded which). J is TRBJ1-5 and V is TRBV5-4, with D unresolved. The clonotype originates from a man in his sixties who had recovered from COVID-19. CDR3 bases: TGTGCCAGCAGCTTAGCTTATAGCAATCAGCCCCAGCATTTT. This codes for CASSLAYSNQPQHF. Full variable domain (rest looked up from reference TRBV5-4 and TRBJ1-5): ETGVTQSPTHLIKTRGQQVTLRCSSQSGHNTVSWYQQALGQGPQFIFQYYREEENGRGNFPPRFSGLQFPNYSSELNVNALELDDSALYLCASSLAYSNQPQHFGDGTRLSIL.